The sequence of this TCR beta chain was determined in a study of Ad26.COV2.S vaccination and SARS-CoV-2 variants. About the research overall: Once or twice, 56 days apart, Ad26.COV2.S was delivered intramuscularly.

The treatment: around 19 received Ad26.COV2.S at low or high dose, single or two shots; about 5 received placebo; per-sample allocation not given. Sampling was done on day 63 after the first vaccine or placebo injection. An Ad26 vector expressing Wuhan-strain SARS-CoV-2 spike served as the vaccine. Turning to this clone: Its antigen is currently unknown.

Libraries were prepared by immunoSEQ multiplex PCR; TCRdb keeps only in-frame clonotypes and omits some of them. The sample has roughly 300,000 clones; roughly 90% are singletons. General study points: Participants given vaccine showed non-spike TCR breadth similar to that of placebo recipients.

V gave up 0 bases and J gave up 3 bases, with 12 bases separating them. The germline V gene encodes CDR1 LGHNA and CDR2 YSLEER. The CDR3 runs 16 residues. This chain connects TRBV4-3 to TRBJ2-1, with D possibly matching TRBD2 (6 bases). The TCR originated in a person between 18 and 65 years old who received the Ad26.COV2.S COVID-19 vaccine or a placebo. The material sequenced was peripheral blood, taken in a trial of Ad26.COV2.S vaccine versus placebo. Here the CDR3 DNA reads TGCGCCAGCAGCCAAGATCGGAGGGCGGTCTACAATGAGCAGTTCTTC. It yields the protein CASSQDRRAVYNEQFF.